What follows are 5 T cell receptor beta chains derived from one specimen sequenced in a study of blood T cell repertoires in COVID-19 (dated by TCRdb to 2019 to 2021). The library relied on the immunoSEQ multiplex PCR assay. This is the immuneACCESS table as TCRdb keeps it, with only in-frame sequences that have V and J called. A part of the clones is gone; compared with another copy, unresolved V genes explain less than half, and the rest is unexplained. This sample comprises 360,000 or so clones, about 90% of them detected only once. About 1.7% of the sample comes from the top ten. The sample comprised PBMCs or T cells enriched from blood (not recorded which). Source of these receptors: a young woman who had recovered from COVID-19.

V gene TRBV7-9 combines with J gene TRBJ2-2; no reliable D call. Germline lookup yields CDR1 SEHNR and CDR2 FQNEAQ (reference sequence). V was cut by 0 bases and J by 0 bases, with 11 bases left in between. The CDR3 covers 17 residues. The CDR3, as DNA: TGTGCCAGCAGCTTAGCCCCAGTGACTTCGAACACCGGGGAGCTGTTTTTT. It yields the protein CASSLAPVTSNTGELFF. The full variable domain, in which reference TRBV7-9 and TRBJ2-2 provide the parts outside the CDR3, is DTGVSQNPRHKITKRGQNVTFRCDPISEHNRLYWYRQTLGQGPEFLTYFQNEAQLEKSRLLSDRFSAERPKGSFSTLEIQRTEQGDSAMYLCASSLAPVTSNTGELFFGEGSRLTVL.

V and J are TRBV7-2 and TRBJ2-7, with a tentative D call TRBD1 (6 bases). CDR3 size: 17 residues. CDR1 is SGHTA, CDR2 FQGNSA, per germline. V was clipped by 3 bases and J by 1 base, with 19 bases between them. The CDR3 DNA sequence: TGTGCCAGCAGCTTTTTCAGACCAGGGACACGATCCTACGAGCAGTACTTC. This translates into CASSFFRPGTRSYEQYF. Looking up the rest from reference TRBV7-2 and TRBJ2-7 gives the full variable domain: GAGVSQSPSNKVTEKGKDVELRCDPISGHTALYWYRQSLGQGLEFLIYFQGNSAPDKSGLPSDRFSAERTGGSVSTLTIQRTQQEDSAVYLCASSFFRPGTRSYEQYFGPGTRLTVT.

CDR3 amino acids: CATRDIGYNSPLHF. CDR3 sequence (DNA): TGTGCCACTAGGGACATCGGCTATAATTCACCCCTCCACTTT. The V call is TRBV19, the J call TRBJ1-6; possible D gene TRBD1, 6 bases. Germline CDR1 is LNHDA and CDR2 is SQIVND (reference sequence). The V end lost 10 bases, the J end lost 3 bases, and 13 bases lay between the germline ends. This CDR3 comprises 14 residues.

This clone has only one observation. The chain joins TRBV19 to TRBJ1-2; 7 positions match TRBD1. The trim removed 7 bases at V and 4 bases at J, leaving 15 bases unmatched. CDR1 is LNHDA, CDR2 SQIVND, per germline (reference sequence). The CDR3 totals 16 residues. CDR3 sequence (DNA): TGTGCCAGTACCGGGCGTCCCTGGGACAGCCCCTATGGCTACACCTTC. It encodes CASTGRPWDSPYGYTF.

The chain is built from TRBV7-9 and TRBJ1-4; TRBD1 agrees at 7 bases. Germline V gene data show CDR1 as SEHNR and CDR2 as FQNEAQ (reference sequence). The length of the CDR3 is 14 residues. Trimming at V came to 6 bases and at J to 10 bases, leaving 11 bases not matched to a gene. DNA of the CDR3: TGTGCCAGCAGTTCGGACAGGTCAAACGGAAAACTGTTTTTT. Encoded protein: CASSSDRSNGKLFF. Based on the CDR3 plus reference TRBV7-9 and TRBJ1-4, the full variable domain is DTGVSQNPRHKITKRGQNVTFRCDPISEHNRLYWYRQTLGQGPEFLTYFQNEAQLEKSRLLSDRFSAERPKGSFSTLEIQRTEQGDSAMYLCASSSDRSNGKLFFGSGTQLSVL.